This T cell receptor (beta chain) was captured in a study of T cells after posttransplantation cyclophosphamide. This clone was counted only a few times. Other nucleotide sequences from this sample produce the same CDR3. The germline V gene has CDR1 PRHDT and CDR2 FYEKMQ (reference sequence). This CDR3 comprises 17 residues. Germline trimming cut 4 bases from V and 7 bases from J; bases unmatched to any gene: 12. Assay used: immunoSEQ multiplex PCR; TCRdb lists only in-frame clones, some missing. The sample includes some 40,000 clones, none of them occurring once. The sequencing input was PBMCs. This chain connects TRBV13 to TRBJ2-1; 11 bases are a match to TRBD2. This TCR came from a man aged 40-50 years in good health, CMV-negative, and a related stem cell transplant donor. CDR3 in DNA: TGTGCCAGCAGCTACGAGTTAGCGGGGGGGGGTTTGAATGAGCAGTTCTTC. Its protein product is CASSYELAGGGLNEQFF.